This TCR beta chain is drawn from a study of T cell changes during pregnancy in multiple sclerosis. This CDR3 has 13 residues. The germline CDR1 and CDR2 sequences are KGHSH and LQKENI. V trimming: 2 bases; J trimming: 3 bases; junction bases outside the gene matches: 1. The table came from immunoSEQ multiplex PCR; TCRdb's copy has only in-frame clones and leaves some out. The profile covers under 95,000 clones, with 94% appearing a single time and 0.95% to 1% taken by the ten largest. The sample was peripheral blood, taken in the second trimester of pregnancy. This sequence was found in a female donor in good health, enrolled as a control in a pregnancy study. This chain links TRBV18 with TRBJ2-7; TRBD1 matches 7 bases. DNA of the CDR3: TGTGCCAGCTCACCAGCAGGGGGCTACGAGCAGTACTTC. Protein product: CASSPAGGYEQYF.